A single sample gave rise to the 30 T cell receptor beta chains below, sequenced in a study of beta chain features in type 1 diabetes. Study results and caveats: TCRB CDR3 length was moderately but significantly reduced in all four CD4+ subsets of Type 1 diabetes patients.

Their antigens are not known. The sequenced template was cDNA made from the entire isolated RNA. TCRdb keeps only in-frame clones here, not all; method: immunoSEQ multiplex PCR. Here the sample spans about 340,000 clones, roughly 8.8% being singletons. The sequenced sample was central memory CD4+ T cells from blood. Every receptor here comes from a man aged 25 to 40 with type 1 diabetes.

The J gene is TRBJ1-1, the V gene TRBV15; a weak D match, TRBD1 (6 bases). Per germline, CDR1 LNHNV and CDR2 YYDKDF (reference sequence). The CDR3 contains 16 residues. Between the trimmed V and J ends, which lost 0 bases and 2 bases, there was a span of 13 bases. The CDR3 sequence is CATSRDITGGNTEAFF. The CDR3 DNA reads TGTGCCACCAGCAGAGATATAACGGGGGGCAACACTGAAGCTTTCTTT. Full variable domain (missing parts from reference TRBV15 and TRBJ1-1): DAMVIQNPRYQVTQFGKPVTLSCSQTLNHNVMYWYQQKSSQAPKLLFHYYDKDFNNEADTPDNFQSRRPNTSFCFLDIRSPGLGDTAMYLCATSRDITGGNTEAFFGQGTRLTVV.

This clone was observed a handful of times. The CDR3 DNA sequence: TGTGCCAGCAGGCCCCTAGCGGGGGCTGACTACGAGCAGTACTTC. Protein: CASRPLAGADYEQYF. V and J are TRBV7-6 and TRBJ2-7; 10 bases map to TRBD2. CDR1 and CDR2 from the germline V gene are SGHVS and FNYEAQ. Germline trimming cut 6 bases from V and 3 bases from J; bases unmatched to any gene: 8. The CDR3 spans 15 residues.

Only a few counts were recorded for this clone. The V gene is TRBV5-8, the J gene TRBJ1-5; 9 bases map to TRBD1. V gave up 2 bases and J gave up 0 bases; unmatched junction bases: 9. There are 18 residues in the CDR3. The germline V gene has CDR1 SGHTS and CDR2 YDEGEE. CDR3 coding DNA: TGTGCCAGCAGCTTTACAGACAGGGGGGATCTTAGCAATCAGCCCCAGCATTTT. This encodes CASSFTDRGDLSNQPQHF.

This clone was seen a few times. The genes are TRBV7-2 and TRBJ2-3; tentatively, D is TRBD1 (6 bases). Trimming shortened V by 1 base and J by 2 bases, and 16 bases separated the two germline ends. The CDR3 has 17 amino acids. In germline, CDR1 is SGHTA, CDR2 FQGNSA. In nucleotides, the CDR3 is TGTGCCAGCAGCTTAGGCAGCCTTTCAGGGGCCACAGATACGCAGTATTTT. The encoded protein is CASSLGSLSGATDTQYF.

This clone was observed a handful of times. The genes are TRBV30 and TRBJ1-5; perhaps TRBD1 as D (5 bases). This CDR3 spans 13 amino acids. Germline V gives CDR1 GTSNPN, CDR2 SVGIG (reference sequence). V lost 2 bases to trimming and J lost 5 bases, with 10 bases between them. CDR3 in amino acids: CAWSLSGDQPQHF. The CDR3 nucleotides are TGTGCCTGGAGTTTGTCGGGGGATCAGCCCCAGCATTTT.

This clone came up a few times. The V call is TRBV29-1, the J call TRBJ1-2; tentative D call: TRBD1 (5 bases). There are 12 residues in the CDR3. V lost 1 base and J lost 8, with 11 bases in between. Per germline, CDR1 SQVTM and CDR2 ANQGSEA. The CDR3 region is CSVEGPGGGYTF. The CDR3 DNA reads as TGCAGCGTTGAAGGACCTGGGGGAGGCTACACCTTC.

This clone was recorded once. The J gene is TRBJ1-6, the V gene TRBV7-2; D may be TRBD1 (6 bases). Germline CDR1 and CDR2: SGHTA and FQGNSA. Trimming took 5 bases from V and 7 from J, leaving 18 bases between them. The length of the CDR3 is 16 residues. CDR3 DNA sequence: TGTGCCAGCAGCCCCCATCGAGGGGGATTGAATTCACCCCTCCACTTT. Amino acid sequence: CASSPHRGGLNSPLHF.

V is TRBV20-1 and J is TRBJ1-3; D remains unclear. Deletions cut 5 bases from V and 3 bases from J, with 5 bases between. The V gene's germline CDR1 is DFQATT and CDR2 SNEGSKA (reference sequence). The CDR3 has 11 amino acids. CDR3 sequence reads: CSAAHGNTIYF. The CDR3, as DNA: TGCAGTGCTGCCCATGGAAACACCATATATTTT.

This clone appeared a few times. This rearrangement joins TRBV23-1 to TRBJ1-6; D remains unclear. TRBV23-1 is recorded as an ORF, its role being uncertain. The CDR3 runs 15 residues. Trimming stripped 4 bases from V and 7 bases from J, with 14 bases between. CDR3 residues: CASSLLGGLNSPLHF. In DNA form, the CDR3 reads TGCGCCAGCAGTCTACTTGGAGGACTGAATTCACCCCTCCACTTT.

This sequence joins TRBV6-6 and TRBJ2-4; tentatively, D is TRBD2 (7 bases). V lost 10 bases, J lost 0 bases, and 13 bases lay in between. The CDR3 extends over 14 amino acids. Germline assignment: CDR1 MNHNY and CDR2 SVGAGI (reference sequence). This CDR3 is CATPGGLAKNIQYF. The CDR3 DNA is TGTGCCACCCCGGGGGGCCTAGCCAAAAACATTCAGTACTTC.

This clone has a handful of counts. Other DNA sequences within the sample encode an identical CDR3. The V and J genes are TRBV7-2 and TRBJ1-5; the D is unclear. V was trimmed by 5 bases and J by 1 base, leaving 6 bases between them. This CDR3 spans 13 amino acids. CDR1 and CDR2 (germline): SGHTA, FQGNSA. DNA of the CDR3: TGTGCCAGCAGCCCCCAGAGCAATCAGCCCCAGCATTTT. This codes for CASSPQSNQPQHF.

CDR3 loop: CASSYAGVYTDTQYF. CDR3 in DNA: TGTGCCAGCAGTTACGCGGGGGTATACACAGATACGCAGTATTTT. The chain employs TRBV6-6 and TRBJ2-3; 7 bases map to TRBD2. The trim removed 2 bases at V and 2 bases at J, leaving 4 bases unmatched. This CDR3 region has 15 residues. The germline CDR1 and CDR2 sequences are MNHNY and SVGAGI (reference sequence).

This clone was recorded a few times. DNA for the CDR3: TGTGCCAGCAGCCATAGAGTCAGATCGAACGAGCAGTACTTC. Translated, it gives CASSHRVRSNEQYF. The chain employs TRBV14 and TRBJ2-7; D uncertain. The CDR3 is 14 amino acids. Germline lookup yields CDR1 SGHDN and CDR2 FVKESK. V shed 3 bases and J shed 5 bases, with 14 bases lying between them.

This clone was observed a handful of times. The chain carries TRBV7-9 and TRBJ2-7, with a weak D call TRBD1 (6 bases). This CDR3 has 13 amino acids. V was clipped by 3 bases and J by 5 bases, with 11 bases between them. Germline loops: CDR1 SEHNR, CDR2 FQNEAQ (reference sequence). The CDR3 loop is CASSLDSSHEQYF. CDR3 DNA: TGTGCCAGCAGCTTGGACAGTAGCCACGAGCAGTACTTC.

The rearrangement joins TRBV4-3 to TRBJ2-1, with 10 bases fitting TRBD2. CDR1 and CDR2 (germline): LGHNA, YSLEER. This CDR3 has 20 amino acids. V shed 4 bases, J shed 7 bases, and the junction held 22 bases outside the gene matches. The CDR3 nucleotides are TGCGCCAGCAGCCCTAGAGGTGACAGGGGTCGAGCGGGGGGGCAGAATGAGCAGTTCTTC. It yields the protein CASSPRGDRGRAGGQNEQFF.

The chain couples TRBV7-2 to TRBJ2-7; TRBD2 is a possible D gene (5 bases). V was clipped by 0 bases and J by 6 bases, with 9 bases between them. Germline CDR1 reads SGHTA; CDR2 reads FQGNSA. CDR3 length equals 13 residues. The CDR3 spells CASSLASVSEQYF. As DNA, the CDR3 is TGTGCCAGCAGCTTAGCTAGCGTTAGCGAGCAGTACTTC.

The V call is TRBV5-4, the J call TRBJ2-5; no clear D. The V and J ends lost 5 bases and 5 bases respectively, with 10 bases between them. Germline CDR1 and CDR2: SGHNT and YYREEE (reference sequence). The CDR3 contains 12 residues. The CDR3 loop is CASSRDRETQYF. The CDR3 coding sequence is TGTGCCAGCAGTCGAGATAGGGAGACCCAGTACTTC.

This clone was picked up a small number of times. The CDR3: CASSLLARRAYNEQFF. The CDR3 bases are TGTGCCAGCAGTTTACTGGCCAGGAGGGCTTACAATGAGCAGTTCTTC. This rearrangement joins TRBV27 to TRBJ2-1, with D tentatively TRBD2 (6 bases). The CDR3 runs 16 residues. CDR1 is MNHEY and CDR2 is SMNVEV in the germline V gene (reference sequence). Trimming shortened V by 2 bases and J by 4 bases, and 15 bases separated the two germline ends.

CDR3 coding DNA: TGTGCCAGCAGCAGCTTTACTACAGGGTTCGGCTACGAGCAGTACTTC. It translates to CASSSFTTGFGYEQYF. The chain couples TRBV28 to TRBJ2-7, with a tentative D call TRBD1 (6 bases). CDR1 is MDHEN, CDR2 SYDVKM, per germline. V was trimmed by 6 bases and J by 3 bases, leaving 21 bases between them. The CDR3 loop spans 16 amino acids.

This clone was found a few times. This sequence joins TRBV20-1 and TRBJ2-7, with 7 positions matching TRBD1. Germline V gene sequence: CDR1 DFQATT, CDR2 SNEGSKA (reference sequence). J gave up 3 bases and V 7 bases, and 3 bases lay outside the gene matches. This CDR3 comprises 11 residues. The CDR3 DNA follows: TGCAGTGTCTACAGGGGCTACGAGCAGTACTTC. Protein product: CSVYRGYEQYF.

This clone was detected a few times. This chain uses TRBV14 with TRBJ2-1; a possible D gene is TRBD2 (6 bases). The CDR3 loop spans 15 amino acids. CDR1 SGHDN and CDR2 FVKESK come from the germline V gene. V lost 6 bases to trimming and J lost 12 bases, with 24 bases between them. CDR3: CASSPNNLATISQFF. The DNA for the CDR3 is TGTGCCAGCAGTCCAAACAATCTAGCGACGATTTCGCAGTTCTTC.

This clone was recorded many times. The sample carries other DNA sequences with the same CDR3. The V and J genes are TRBV28 and TRBJ1-2; D is unresolved. Germline V gene lookup returns CDR1 MDHEN and CDR2 SYDVKM. CDR3 length: 13 residues. Trimming cost V 3 bases and J 4 bases, with 9 bases left between them. The CDR3: CASSFGGTYGYTF. CDR3 sequence (DNA): TGTGCCAGCAGTTTCGGAGGAACCTATGGCTACACCTTC.

V and J are TRBV30 and TRBJ1-2, with D uncertain. The CDR3 has 13 amino acids. Trimming removed 8 bases from V and 0 bases from J, with 13 bases in between. CDR1 and CDR2 (germline): GTSNPN, SVGIG (reference sequence). CDR3 sequence: CAKPSDANYGYTF. DNA of the CDR3: TGTGCCAAACCTTCAGACGCTAACTATGGCTACACCTTC.

This clone was detected only a few times. The chain employs TRBV9 and TRBJ1-4; the D gene is possibly TRBD1 (5 bases). Germline V gene sequence: CDR1 SGDLS, CDR2 YYNGEE. The V end was cut by 0 bases, the J end by 7 bases, with 10 bases between. The CDR3 runs to 14 residues. CDR3 residues: CASSVGHQGEKLFF. The CDR3 nucleotides are TGTGCCAGCAGCGTAGGCCACCAGGGTGAAAAACTGTTTTTT.

The chain joins TRBV6-5 to TRBJ2-3; the D call may be TRBD1 or TRBD2 (6 bases each). Trimming removed 0 bases from V and 1 base from J, with 11 bases in between. Germline V gives CDR1 MNHEY, CDR2 SVGAGI. CDR3 length: 16 amino acids. As DNA, the CDR3 is TGTGCCAGCAGTTACTCGTCGGGGGCCGGCACAGATACGCAGTATTTT. Translated, it gives CASSYSSGAGTDTQYF.

The genes are TRBV29-1 and TRBJ1-3, with a possible D match to TRBD1 (6 bases). Trimming removed 1 base from V and 6 bases from J, with 19 bases in between. Germline assignment: CDR1 SQVTM and CDR2 ANQGSEA. CDR3 length: 16 residues. In nucleotides, the CDR3 is TGCAGCGTTGAAGGAGTAAATTCACAGGGAAAAAACACCATATATTTT. Translated, it gives CSVEGVNSQGKNTIYF.

This clone occurred a few times. This chain uses TRBV4-3 with TRBJ2-7, with 7 bases matching TRBD2. From germline, CDR1 is LGHNA and CDR2 YSLEER. V was clipped by 1 base and J by 2 bases; unmatched bases: 5. There are 15 residues in the CDR3. The CDR3 DNA reads as TGCGCCAGCAGCCAAGCGCGGGGGTTGGCCTACGAGCAGTACTTC. Protein: CASSQARGLAYEQYF.

The V gene is TRBV5-6, the J gene TRBJ1-2, with no clear D. The CDR3 spans 14 residues. V was shortened by 5 bases and J by 5 bases, with 16 bases between the two germline ends. Germline CDR1 SGHDT, CDR2 YYEEEE. The DNA of the CDR3 is TGTGCCAGCAGTCCACCCCGTCTGAGTTATGGCTACACCTTC. Encoded protein: CASSPPRLSYGYTF.

This clone was observed a handful of times. The sample has other DNA sequences that encode this CDR3 too. J is TRBJ2-1 and V is TRBV5-1; D is possibly TRBD2 (7 bases). The V and J ends lost 0 bases and 4 bases respectively, with 11 bases between them. This CDR3 has 15 residues. Germline V gene data show CDR1 as SGHRS and CDR2 as YFSETQ. CDR3 region: CASSLVAGAYNEQFF. The CDR3 nucleotides read TGCGCCAGCAGCTTGGTGGCGGGGGCGTACAATGAGCAGTTCTTC.

The chain links TRBV10-3 to TRBJ1-6; TRBD1 matches 7 bases. There are 16 residues in the CDR3. The V and J ends lost 3 bases and 5 bases, in that order; junction bases with no gene match: 7. Per germline, CDR1 ENHRY and CDR2 SYGVKD. CDR3 region: CAISDQGGLNNSPLHF. The CDR3 nucleotides are TGTGCCATCAGTGATCAGGGGGGTCTCAATAATTCACCCCTCCACTTT.